Following are 3 T cell receptor beta chains from one sample sequenced in a study of control samples from healthy donors and cancer patients. The table came from immunoSEQ multiplex PCR; TCRdb's copy has only in-frame clones and leaves some out. The table shows fewer than 150,000 clones, with less than 95% occurring only once. The sample was blood. The receptors originated from a man between 18 and 35 years old in good health.

The chain recombines TRBV7-3 with TRBJ1-1; D uncertain. CDR3 length: 13 residues. In germline, CDR1 is SGHTA, CDR2 FQGTGA. V was shortened by 2 bases and J by 0 bases, with 4 bases between the two germline ends. Written as DNA, the CDR3 is TGTGCCAGCAGCTTACAGGTGAACACTGAAGCTTTCTTT. Translated, it gives CASSLQVNTEAFF.

V is TRBV30 and J is TRBJ2-1, with 8 bases that match TRBD2. The CDR3 length is 14 residues. Germline V gives CDR1 GTSNPN, CDR2 SVGIG (reference sequence). Trimming at V came to 7 bases and at J to 7 bases, leaving 12 bases not matched to a gene. Written as DNA, the CDR3 is TGTGCCTTCTTGCCCGGGGGGGCAGAGAATGAGCAGTTCTTC. Its translation is CAFLPGGAENEQFF.

Here the CDR3 DNA reads TGTGCCAGCAGCCCCCCCGGGGGGAGGGCTGAAGCTTTCTTT. This gives the protein CASSPPGGRAEAFF. The V call is TRBV7-3, the J call TRBJ1-1; TRBD1 might be the D (5 bases). Between the trimmed V and J ends, which lost 5 bases and 6 bases, there was a span of 16 bases. Germline V gene data show CDR1 as SGHTA and CDR2 as FQGTGA. The CDR3 spans 14 residues. Based on the CDR3 plus reference TRBV7-3 and TRBJ1-1, the full variable domain is GAGVSQTPSNKVTEKGKYVELRCDPISGHTALYWYRQSLGQGPEFLIYFQGTGAADDSGLPNDRFFAVRPEGSVSTLKIQRTERGDSAVYLCASSPPGGRAEAFFGQGTRLTVV.